What follows is one T cell receptor (beta chain) and its context. TCRdb's table, derived via immunoSEQ multiplex PCR, lists solely in-frame clones and lacks some. This sample has roughly 140,000 clones, with approximately 87% found just once. These data originate in a study of T cell responses to AZD1222 COVID-19 vaccine. With 4 bases removed from V and 1 base from J, the gap between germline ends came to 4 bases. CDR1 DFQATT and CDR2 SNEGSKA come from the germline V gene (reference sequence). The CDR3 is 11 amino acids. The chain joins TRBV20-1 to TRBJ1-1; D is unresolved. The sequence came from an adult who received the AZD1222 COVID-19 vaccine. The sample consisted of peripheral blood, taken 28 days after the second AZD1222 dose. The CDR3 reads CSAKRNTEAFF. The CDR3 DNA reads as TGCAGTGCTAAAAGGAACACTGAAGCTTTCTTT.